The 13 T cell receptor beta chains reported below all come from one sample, sequenced in a study of cytomegalovirus exposure and HLA in healthy donors. Primers for the PCR totalled 60 Vbeta and 13 Jbeta. Only in-frame clones appear in the TCRdb table, and some are missing; sequencing was by immunoSEQ multiplex PCR. The table lists 130,000 or so clones, about 64% of them singletons. Sample: PBMCs. The origin of the receptors is a woman aged 40 to 50 in good health and CMV-seronegative.

The chain has TRBV29-1 and TRBJ2-2; D perhaps matches TRBD2 (6 bases). This CDR3 has 14 residues. The V end lost 4 bases, the J end lost 0 bases, and 9 bases lay between the germline ends. Germline CDR1 reads SQVTM; CDR2 reads ANQGSEA. CDR3 region: CSVGGGSNTGELFF. The CDR3 DNA follows: TGCAGCGTTGGCGGAGGGTCGAACACCGGGGAGCTGTTTTTT.

The rearrangement joins TRBV7-9 to TRBJ2-1; tentatively, D is TRBD1 (5 bases). CDR1 is SEHNR and CDR2 is FQNEAQ in the germline V gene (reference sequence). The germline V and J ends were trimmed by 1 base and 7 bases, with 14 bases remaining between them. CDR3 length equals 15 residues. The CDR3 DNA reads as TGTGCCAGCAGCTTAGGTGGGGCGTTGGGGAATGAGCAGTTCTTC. This sequence encodes CASSLGGALGNEQFF.

A note on this clone: Relative to the germline gene, one junction end is altered; a read error may explain this. This same CDR3 is encoded by further DNA sequences in the sample. V gene TRBV19 combines with J gene TRBJ1-1; a possible D gene is TRBD1 (5 bases). The germline CDR1 and CDR2 sequences are LNHDA and SQIVND (reference sequence). The CDR3 runs 12 residues. DNA of the CDR3: TGCGCCAGTAGTCGGGGGGATACTGAAGCTTTCTTT. Encoded protein: CASSRGDTEAFF. The full variable domain, in which reference TRBV19 and TRBJ1-1 provide the parts outside the CDR3, is DGGITQSPKYLFRKEGQNVTLSCEQNLNHDAMYWYRQDPGQGLRLIYYSQIVNDFQKGDIAEGYSVSREKKESFPLTVTSAQKNPTAFYLCASSRGDTEAFFGQGTRLTVV.

The sample holds one count of this clone. CDR3 residues: CASSPDSGASGSGELFF. In nucleotides, the CDR3 is TGTGCCAGCAGCCCCGACAGTGGGGCCTCGGGTTCCGGGGAGCTGTTTTTT. This chain connects TRBV7-9 to TRBJ2-2, with D perhaps matching TRBD1 (5 bases). This CDR3 comprises 17 residues. CDR1 is SEHNR, CDR2 FQNEAQ, per germline (reference sequence). The V end was cut by 5 bases, the J end by 6 bases, with 22 bases between.

The V gene is TRBV30, the J gene TRBJ1-2; D perhaps matches TRBD1 (5 bases). Trimming removed 8 bases from V and 5 bases from J, with 18 bases in between. The CDR3 loop spans 13 amino acids. CDR1 is GTSNPN, CDR2 SVGIG, per germline (reference sequence). This CDR3 reads CARSDGTAYGYTF. CDR3 in DNA: TGTGCCCGATCCGATGGGACTGCTTATGGCTACACCTTC. Variable domain in full (rest from reference TRBV30 and TRBJ1-2): SQTIHQWPATLVQPVGSPLSLECTVEGTSNPNLYWYRQAAGRGLQLLFYSVGIGQISSEVPQNLSASRPQDRQFILSSKKLLLSDSGFYLCARSDGTAYGYTFGSGTRLTVV.

The chain combines TRBV10-1 with TRBJ2-5; D gene ambiguous. Germline-derived CDR1 and CDR2 are WNHNN and SYGVQD (reference sequence). Trimming stripped 3 bases from V and 5 bases from J, with 4 bases between. This CDR3 has 11 residues. CDR3 residues: CASSDSETQYF. The CDR3 DNA follows: TGCGCCAGCAGTGACTCGGAGACCCAGTACTTC.

This clone was observed a single time. The chain links TRBV30 to TRBJ1-1, with D unresolved. Trimming took off 0 bases at V and 3 bases at J, with 11 bases between the two ends. CDR3 length equals 14 residues. The germline CDR1 and CDR2 sequences are GTSNPN and SVGIG (reference sequence). The CDR3 spells CAWSVGRRDTEAFF. For the CDR3, the DNA is TGTGCCTGGAGTGTAGGCAGGAGGGACACTGAAGCTTTCTTT.

The chain uses TRBV18 and TRBJ2-2; 7 bases align to TRBD2. Germline CDR1 KGHSH, CDR2 LQKENI. The J segment lost 4 bases and the V segment lost 2 bases, leaving 7 bases of the junction unmatched. This CDR3 is 16 amino acids long. The CDR3 loop reads CASSPSGGGSTGELFF. CDR3 sequence (DNA): TGTGCCAGCTCACCATCTGGCGGGGGATCCACCGGGGAGCTGTTTTTT.

The gene calls are TRBV18 and TRBJ2-1, with 7 bases lining up with TRBD1. Germline trimming cut 0 bases from V and 10 bases from J; bases unmatched to any gene: 21. The length of the CDR3 is 19 residues. Germline V gene data show CDR1 as KGHSH and CDR2 as LQKENI. The CDR3 nucleotides read TGTGCCAGCTCACCACCGTGGTTCAGCAAGGGGGCCCTTTACACCGAGCAGTTCTTC. This translates into CASSPPWFSKGALYTEQFF. The whole variable domain, remainder taken from reference TRBV18 and TRBJ2-1, is NAGVMQNPRHLVRRRGQEARLRCSPMKGHSHVYWYRQLPEEGLKFMVYLQKENIIDESGMPKERFSAEFPKEGPSILRIQQVVRGDSAAYFCASSPPWFSKGALYTEQFFGPGTRLTVL.

The chain uses TRBV2 and TRBJ2-7; no reliable D call. Germline V CDR1 and CDR2: SNHLY, FYNNEI. This CDR3 has 13 residues. Trimming shortened V by 7 bases and J by 3 bases, and 13 bases separated the two germline ends. The CDR3 region has the DNA TGTGCCAGCAAGAGAGGCATTTTCTACGAGCAGTACTTC. Protein sequence: CASKRGIFYEQYF. Supplemented by reference TRBV2 and TRBJ2-7, the full variable domain reads EPEVTQTPSHQVTQMGQEVILRCVPISNHLYFYWYRQILGQKVEFLVSFYNNEISEKSEIFDDQFSVERPDGSNFTLKIRSTKLEDSAMYFCASKRGIFYEQYFGPGTRLTVT.

The chain links TRBV28 to TRBJ2-5; D is ambiguous. The DNA end lines up better with TRBJ2-7; the J call may be wrong. Looked up from germline, CDR1 is MDHEN and CDR2 is SYDVKM. The CDR3 has 11 amino acids. The CDR3 coding sequence is TGTGCCAGCTCCCACTCCTACGAGCAGTACTTC. Translated, it gives CASSHSYEQYF.

V is TRBV4-1 and J is TRBJ1-1; D gene ambiguous. Germline CDR1 is MGHRA and CDR2 is YSYEKL. The CDR3 is made up of 14 amino acids. V was trimmed by 1 base and J by 8 bases, leaving 14 bases between them. Written as DNA, the CDR3 is TGCGCCAGCAGCCAAGGGGCTGCACCGCTGGAAGCTTTCTTT. Protein: CASSQGAAPLEAFF.

The chain is built from TRBV7-2 and TRBJ1-5; D not certain. V lost 0 bases and J lost 5, with 5 bases in between. Germline-derived CDR1 and CDR2 are SGHTA and FQGNSA. The CDR3 has 13 residues. This chain's CDR3 is CASSLARDQPQHF. Here the CDR3 DNA reads TGTGCCAGCAGCTTAGCGAGGGATCAGCCCCAGCATTTT.